The 18 T cell receptor beta chains below were found in one sample sequenced in a study of control samples from healthy donors and cancer patients. The table came from immunoSEQ multiplex PCR; TCRdb's copy has only in-frame clones and leaves some out. The repertoire holds about 70,000 clones, with approximately 87% as singletons. The source material was PBMCs. All receptors derive from a woman aged 50 to 65 with head and neck cancer.

The V and J genes are TRBV15 and TRBJ2-7; either TRBD1 or TRBD2 may supply D (5 bases each). V lost 2 bases and J lost 8, with 10 bases in between. Germline V gene sequence: CDR1 LNHNV, CDR2 YYDKDF (reference sequence). CDR3 length: 12 amino acids. As DNA, the CDR3 is TGTGCCACCAGCAGACGGGGCGACCAGCAGTACTTC. Residues: CATSRRGDQQYF.

This clone was recorded a few times. CDR3 sequence (DNA): TGTGCCAGCAGTAAGCCTAGCGGGGGGGGCATTCAGTACTTC. Residues: CASSKPSGGGIQYF. This sequence joins TRBV28 and TRBJ2-4; 12 positions agree with TRBD2. This CDR3 is built from 14 residues. Germline CDR1 and CDR2: MDHEN and SYDVKM. V trimming: 5 bases; J trimming: 9 bases; junction bases outside the gene matches: 5.

A few counts support this clone. V usage is TRBV5-1 and J usage is TRBJ1-3; the D gene is possibly TRBD1 (6 bases). Deletions cut 4 bases from V and 2 bases from J, with 16 bases between. The CDR3 covers 16 residues. The germline V gene encodes CDR1 SGHRS and CDR2 YFSETQ. Here the CDR3 DNA reads TGCGCCAGCAGCCCGGGAGGCAGGGGAGCTGGAAACACCATATATTTT. This gives the protein CASSPGGRGAGNTIYF.

This clone appeared a few times. The V gene is TRBV19, the J gene TRBJ1-3, with TRBD1 matching 7 bases. CDR3 length equals 15 residues. The germline gives CDR1 LNHDA, CDR2 SQIVND (reference sequence). The V gene end was trimmed by 6 bases and the J gene end by 10 bases; junction bases not matched to a gene: 15. This CDR3 is CASSLRQGSSMTIYF. DNA for the CDR3: TGTGCCAGTAGCCTCAGACAGGGCTCTTCGATGACCATATATTTT.

This chain uses TRBV5-4 with TRBJ1-3; no clear D. Germline CDR1 SGHNT, CDR2 YYREEE (reference sequence). This CDR3 contains 16 residues. V was pared by 0 bases and J by 0 bases, with 10 bases between. CDR3 sequence: CASSLDLSSSGNTIYF. Here the CDR3 DNA reads TGTGCCAGCAGCTTGGATCTGTCGAGCTCTGGAAACACCATATATTTT. The variable domain in full, with the rest retrieved from reference TRBV5-4 and TRBJ1-3, is ETGVTQSPTHLIKTRGQQVTLRCSSQSGHNTVSWYQQALGQGPQFIFQYYREEENGRGNFPPRFSGLQFPNYSSELNVNALELDDSALYLCASSLDLSSSGNTIYFGEGSWLTVV.

The chain is built from TRBV20-1 and TRBJ2-7; 7 positions agree with TRBD1. From germline, CDR1 is DFQATT and CDR2 SNEGSKA (reference sequence). This CDR3 comprises 11 residues. The junction had 3 bases not matched to a gene; V was cut back by 3 bases and J by 7 bases. The CDR3 DNA is TGCAGTGCTAGGGACAGGTTAGAGCAGTACTTC. Its translation is CSARDRLEQYF.

This clone was recorded once. The V and J genes are TRBV5-1 and TRBJ2-7; 8 bases are a match to TRBD2. The CDR3 is 16 amino acids. V was clipped by 0 bases and J by 4 bases; unmatched bases: 9. From germline, CDR1 is SGHRS and CDR2 YFSETQ. CDR3 nucleotide sequence: TGCGCCAGCAGCTTGGGAGGCGGGGGGACATCGTACGAGCAGTACTTC. Protein sequence: CASSLGGGGTSYEQYF.

V is TRBV10-3 and J is TRBJ1-6, with 7 bases fitting TRBD1. V lost 2 bases to trimming and J lost 6 bases; unmatched junction nucleotides: 4. The germline V gene has CDR1 ENHRY and CDR2 SYGVKD. This CDR3 contains 15 residues. The DNA for the CDR3 is TGTGCCATCAGTGAGGAGGCAGGGGGTAATTCACCCCTCCACTTT. This translates into CAISEEAGGNSPLHF.

This sequence joins TRBV6-1 and TRBJ1-1; D gene uncertain. The CDR3 spans 13 residues. From germline, CDR1 is MNHNS and CDR2 SASEGT. The V gene lost 3 bases and the J gene lost 0 bases, with 5 bases spanning the gap. The CDR3 sequence: CASSDHLNTEAFF. Written as DNA, the CDR3 is TGTGCCAGCAGTGATCATTTGAACACTGAAGCTTTCTTT.

J is TRBJ2-3 and V is TRBV5-1; D is possibly TRBD2 (5 bases). Trimming left V 2 bases short and J 2 bases short, with 9 bases between. CDR3 size: 14 residues. Germline assignment: CDR1 SGHRS and CDR2 YFSETQ. The CDR3 nucleotides read TGCGCCAGCAGCTTAGGCGGGCCCACAGATACGCAGTATTTT. Amino acid sequence: CASSLGGPTDTQYF.

The chain couples TRBV6-5 to TRBJ1-5, with D possibly TRBD1 on 5 matching bases. Trimming left V 2 bases short and J 9 bases short, with 11 bases between. The V gene's germline CDR1 is MNHEY and CDR2 SVGAGI. This CDR3 spans 13 amino acids. CDR3: CASSYRQGGPQHF. The DNA of the CDR3 is TGTGCCAGCAGTTACCGGCAGGGTGGGCCCCAGCATTTT.

The chain joins TRBV29-1 to TRBJ1-4; no clear D. V lost 5 bases to trimming and J lost 1 base, with 11 bases between them. The CDR3 loop spans 14 amino acids. CDR1 is SQVTM, CDR2 ANQGSEA, per germline. CDR3 in DNA: TGCAGCGTTTCTATTTCCCTAACTAATGAAAAACTGTTTTTT. It translates to CSVSISLTNEKLFF. Supplemented by reference TRBV29-1 and TRBJ1-4, the full variable domain reads SAVISQKPSRDICQRGTSLTIQCQVDSQVTMMFWYRQQPGQSLTLIATANQGSEATYESGFVIDKFPISRPNLTFSTLTVSNMSPEDSSIYLCSVSISLTNEKLFFGSGTQLSVL.

This clone was seen once. J is TRBJ1-5 and V is TRBV12-3 or TRBV12-4; D is undetermined. The V end lost 4 bases, the J end lost 0 bases, and 4 bases lay between the germline ends. The CDR3 runs to 13 residues. This CDR3 is CASSYLSNQPQHF. The DNA for the CDR3 is TGTGCCAGCAGTTATCTTAGCAATCAGCCCCAGCATTTT.

CDR3 nucleotide sequence: TGCGCCAGCAGCCGGAGGACGGGGTCCTACGAGCAGTACTTC. The encoded protein is CASSRRTGSYEQYF. The V and J genes are TRBV4-3 and TRBJ2-7; D might be TRBD2 (5 bases). The germline V gene encodes CDR1 LGHNA and CDR2 YSLEER. V lost 4 bases, J lost 1 base, and 11 bases lay in between. The CDR3 has 14 amino acids.

The chain has TRBV21-1 and TRBJ1-3. TRBV21-1 is marked as a pseudogene. The CDR3 runs 15 residues. DNA of the CDR3: TGTGCCACCGAGGCCCCGGCAGAGCTCTGGAAACACCATATATTT. This translates into CATEAPAELWKHHIF.

DNA of the CDR3: TGCAGCGTTGAAGAAGGGAAGCGTTCAACAGATACGCAGTATTTT. Its translation: CSVEEGKRSTDTQYF. The rearrangement links TRBV29-1 to TRBJ2-3, with unresolved D. V was trimmed by 0 bases and J by 3 bases, leaving 13 bases between them. The germline V gene has CDR1 SQVTM and CDR2 ANQGSEA. The CDR3 has 15 amino acids.

V and J are TRBV4-2 and TRBJ2-3, with D perhaps matching TRBD1 (6 bases). There are 16 residues in the CDR3. Germline V gene lookup returns CDR1 LGHNA and CDR2 YNFKEQ. V dropped 1 base and J dropped 6 bases, with 17 bases sitting between them. CDR3 residues: CASSQGTGIEGDTQYF. Written as DNA, the CDR3 is TGTGCCAGCAGCCAAGGAACAGGGATCGAGGGGGATACGCAGTATTTT.

This chain joins TRBV30 and TRBJ2-3, with unresolved D. The CDR3 extends over 15 amino acids. Germline loops: CDR1 GTSNPN, CDR2 SVGIG (reference sequence). Trimming cost V 0 bases and J 2 bases, with 12 bases left between them. The CDR3 is CAWSVERPSTDTQYF. CDR3 in DNA: TGTGCCTGGAGTGTCGAAAGACCCTCCACAGATACGCAGTATTTT.